Below, 3 T cell receptor beta chains from the same sample are listed, as sequenced in a study of shared clonotypes between healthy human individuals. Here immunoSEQ multiplex PCR was the method, and the copy in TCRdb shows in-frame clones only, minus some. This sample yields around 700,000 clones, of which approximately 79% are seen a single time; 1.5% to 2% belongs to the top ten. The sample taken for sequencing was memory CD4+ T cells sorted from blood. Subset described: CD45RA-negative fraction. These receptors were taken from a woman in her thirties in good health.

The chain carries TRBV7-2 and TRBJ2-7; no reliable D call. Germline CDR1 is SGHTA and CDR2 is FQGNSA. V gave up 5 bases and J gave up 8 bases, with 13 bases separating them. The CDR3 runs to 12 residues. The DNA for the CDR3 is TGTGCCAGCAGCCAGGACCCCCGACAGCAGTACTTC. Its protein product is CASSQDPRQQYF.

The rearrangement links TRBV4-1 to TRBJ1-3; D gene unclear. Between the trimmed V and J ends, which lost 4 bases and 0 bases, there was a span of 25 bases. The CDR3 has 20 residues. Germline loops: CDR1 MGHRA, CDR2 YSYEKL. CDR3 coding DNA: TGCGCCAGCAGCCGCCCTCCGGGAACAGTAACCACCCTCTCTGGAAACACCATATATTTT. Protein sequence: CASSRPPGTVTTLSGNTIYF.

As for this clone: Other DNA sequences in the same sample also yield this CDR3. The V and J genes are TRBV28 and TRBJ2-5, with D possibly matching TRBD2 (5 bases). In germline, CDR1 is MDHEN, CDR2 SYDVKM. The CDR3 is made up of 14 amino acids. V was shortened by 6 bases and J by 1 base, with 12 bases between the two germline ends. The CDR3 coding sequence is TGTGCCAGCAGCTCCCCCCGGGGCCAAGAGACCCAGTACTTC. Translated: CASSSPRGQETQYF.